This TCR beta chain was retrieved from a study of cytomegalovirus exposure and HLA in healthy donors. Germline CDR1 and CDR2: MDHEN and SYDVKM. V was pared by 8 bases and J by 5 bases, with 10 bases of the junction left unmatched. The CDR3 is 14 residues long. The PCR was carried out with 60 Vbeta primers and 13 Jbeta primers. The data were produced by immunoSEQ multiplex PCR, yet TCRdb's version contains in-frame clones alone and is incomplete. The sample carries about 160,000 clones, around 69% recorded once. Points from the study as a whole: Prediction of most subjects' HLA-A and HLA-B alleles by TCR beta sequences was reportedly accurate. What was likely a sequencing artifact was a cluster of highly shared sequence variants.

About this clone: What it recognizes is unknown.

The clonotype comes from a woman in her twenties or thirties in good health and CMV-seronegative. This sequence joins TRBV28 and TRBJ2-5; 8 bases agree with TRBD1. The sample taken for sequencing was PBMCs. The CDR3 here is CASGQGPLWETQYF. CDR3 DNA sequence: TGTGCCAGCGGACAGGGTCCTCTGTGGGAGACCCAGTACTTC.